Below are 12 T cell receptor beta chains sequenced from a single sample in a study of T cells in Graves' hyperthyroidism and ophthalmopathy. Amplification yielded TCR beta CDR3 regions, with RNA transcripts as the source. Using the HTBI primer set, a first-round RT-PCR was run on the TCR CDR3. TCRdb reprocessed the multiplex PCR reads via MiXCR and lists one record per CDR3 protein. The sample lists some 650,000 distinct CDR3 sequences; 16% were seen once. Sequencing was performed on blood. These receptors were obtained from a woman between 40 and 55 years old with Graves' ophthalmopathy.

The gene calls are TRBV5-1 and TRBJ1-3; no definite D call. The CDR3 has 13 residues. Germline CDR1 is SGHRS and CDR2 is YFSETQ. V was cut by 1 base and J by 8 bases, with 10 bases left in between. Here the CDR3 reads CASSLFTGDTIYF. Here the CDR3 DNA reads TGCGCCAGCAGCTTGTTCACGGGAGACACCATATATTTT. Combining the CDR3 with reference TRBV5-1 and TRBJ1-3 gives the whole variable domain KAGVTQTPRYLIKTRGQQVTLSCSPISGHRSVSWYQQTPGQGLQFLFEYFSETQRNKGNFPGRFSGRQFSNSRSEMNVSTLELGDSALYLCASSLFTGDTIYFGEGSWLTVV.

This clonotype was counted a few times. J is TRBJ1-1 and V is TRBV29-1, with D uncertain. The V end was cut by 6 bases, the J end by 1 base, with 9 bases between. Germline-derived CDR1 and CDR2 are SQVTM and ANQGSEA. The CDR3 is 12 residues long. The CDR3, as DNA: TGCAGCGTCGAGGCTTGGAACACTGAAGCTTTCTTT. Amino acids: CSVEAWNTEAFF.

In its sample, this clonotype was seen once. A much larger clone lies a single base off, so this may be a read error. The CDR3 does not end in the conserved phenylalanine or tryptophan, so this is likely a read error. In DNA, the CDR3 is TGTGCCAGCAGTGAAGACGGGCGAATGAACACTGAAGCTTTCCTT. Protein sequence: CASSEDGRMNTEAFL. The V and J genes are TRBV6-1 and TRBJ1-1; D is ambiguous. The V and J ends lost 1 base and 0 bases respectively, with 9 bases between them. The length of the CDR3 is 15 residues. Germline CDR1 is MNHNS and CDR2 is SASEGT.

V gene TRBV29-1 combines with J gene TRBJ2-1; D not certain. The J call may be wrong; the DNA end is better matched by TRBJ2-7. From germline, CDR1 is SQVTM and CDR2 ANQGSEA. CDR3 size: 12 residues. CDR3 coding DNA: TGCAGCGTTGTTCCGGGTGACAATGAGCAGTACTTC. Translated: CSVVPGDNEQYF.

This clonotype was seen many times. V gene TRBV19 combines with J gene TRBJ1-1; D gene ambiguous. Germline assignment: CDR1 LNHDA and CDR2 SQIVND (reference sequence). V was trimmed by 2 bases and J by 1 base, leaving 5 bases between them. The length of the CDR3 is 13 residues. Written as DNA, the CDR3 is TGTGCCAGTAGTATACAGGAGAACACTGAAGCTTTCTTT. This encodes CASSIQENTEAFF.

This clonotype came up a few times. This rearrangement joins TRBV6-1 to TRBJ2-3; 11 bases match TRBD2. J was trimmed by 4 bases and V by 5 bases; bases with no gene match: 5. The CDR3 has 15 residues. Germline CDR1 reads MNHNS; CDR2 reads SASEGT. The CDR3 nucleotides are TGTGCCAGCAGTCCCAGTAGCGGGAGGGCAGATACGCAGTATTTT. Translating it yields CASSPSSGRADTQYF.

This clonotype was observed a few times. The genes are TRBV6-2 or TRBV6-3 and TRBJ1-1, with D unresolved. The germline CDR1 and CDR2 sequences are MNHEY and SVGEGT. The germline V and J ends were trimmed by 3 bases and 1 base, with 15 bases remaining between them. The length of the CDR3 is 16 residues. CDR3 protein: CASSYSRGMRNTEAFF. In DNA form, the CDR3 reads TGTGCCAGCAGTTATTCGCGGGGAATGAGGAACACTGAAGCTTTCTTT.

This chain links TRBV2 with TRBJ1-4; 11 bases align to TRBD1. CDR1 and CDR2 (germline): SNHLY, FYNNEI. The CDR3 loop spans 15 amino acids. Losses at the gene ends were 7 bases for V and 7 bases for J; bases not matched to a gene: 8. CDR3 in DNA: TGTGCCAGCACTCCTACCGGGACAGGGGGTGAAAAACTGTTTTTT. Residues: CASTPTGTGGEKLFF. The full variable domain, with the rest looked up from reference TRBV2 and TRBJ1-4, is EPEVTQTPSHQVTQMGQEVILRCVPISNHLYFYWYRQILGQKVEFLVSFYNNEISEKSEIFDDQFSVERPDGSNFTLKIRSTKLEDSAMYFCASTPTGTGGEKLFFGSGTQLSVL.

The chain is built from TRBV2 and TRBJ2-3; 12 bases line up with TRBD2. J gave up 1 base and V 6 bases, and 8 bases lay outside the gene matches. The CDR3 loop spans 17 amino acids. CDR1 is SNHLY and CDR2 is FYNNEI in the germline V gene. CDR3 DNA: TGTGCCAGCAGCCGAGGGGGACTAGCGGGTCGCACAGATACGCAGTATTTT. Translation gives CASSRGGLAGRTDTQYF.

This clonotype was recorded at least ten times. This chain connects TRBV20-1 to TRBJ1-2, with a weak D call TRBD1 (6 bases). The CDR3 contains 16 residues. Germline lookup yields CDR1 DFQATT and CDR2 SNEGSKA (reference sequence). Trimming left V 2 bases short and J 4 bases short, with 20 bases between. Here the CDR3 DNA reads TGCAGTGCTAGACCATCCCCTATGGACAGCACCTATGGCTACACCTTC. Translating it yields CSARPSPMDSTYGYTF.

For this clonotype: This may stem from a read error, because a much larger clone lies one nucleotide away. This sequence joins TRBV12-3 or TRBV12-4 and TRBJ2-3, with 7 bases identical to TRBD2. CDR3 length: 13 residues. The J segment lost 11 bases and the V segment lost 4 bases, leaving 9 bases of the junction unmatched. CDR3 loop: CASSSHLGGEQYF. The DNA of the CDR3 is TGTGCCAGCAGTTCCCACCTGGGAGGGGAGCAGTATTTT.

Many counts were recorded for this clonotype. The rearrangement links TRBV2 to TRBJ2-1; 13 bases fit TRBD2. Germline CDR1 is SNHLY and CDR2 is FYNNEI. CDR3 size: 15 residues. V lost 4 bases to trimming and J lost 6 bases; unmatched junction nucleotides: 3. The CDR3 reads CASSGTSGSVNEQFF. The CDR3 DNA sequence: TGTGCCAGCAGTGGGACTAGCGGGAGTGTCAATGAGCAGTTCTTC.